This T cell receptor (beta chain) derives from a study of blood T cell repertoires in COVID-19. Study information: COVID-19 samples, acute and convalescent, were from the United States, Italy and Spain. The analysed material was cDNA or gDNA that came from T cells, B-cell-depleted T cells, or PBMCs.

The CDR3 extends over 15 amino acids. Trimming cost V 4 bases and J 4 bases; bases outside gene matches: 7. Germline CDR1 and CDR2: LNHDA and SQIVND (reference sequence). Produced via immunoSEQ multiplex PCR; TCRdb's table is partial and in-frame only. The sample carries about 200,000 clones, 75% to 85% recorded once. This receptor was obtained from a human donor in a cohort sampled during active COVID-19. This sequence joins TRBV19 and TRBJ2-7, with 10 bases that match TRBD2. Source material: peripheral blood. CDR3 coding DNA: TGTGCCAGTAGTAACCTAGCGGGAGTTGGTTACGAGCAGTACTTC. This sequence encodes CASSNLAGVGYEQYF.